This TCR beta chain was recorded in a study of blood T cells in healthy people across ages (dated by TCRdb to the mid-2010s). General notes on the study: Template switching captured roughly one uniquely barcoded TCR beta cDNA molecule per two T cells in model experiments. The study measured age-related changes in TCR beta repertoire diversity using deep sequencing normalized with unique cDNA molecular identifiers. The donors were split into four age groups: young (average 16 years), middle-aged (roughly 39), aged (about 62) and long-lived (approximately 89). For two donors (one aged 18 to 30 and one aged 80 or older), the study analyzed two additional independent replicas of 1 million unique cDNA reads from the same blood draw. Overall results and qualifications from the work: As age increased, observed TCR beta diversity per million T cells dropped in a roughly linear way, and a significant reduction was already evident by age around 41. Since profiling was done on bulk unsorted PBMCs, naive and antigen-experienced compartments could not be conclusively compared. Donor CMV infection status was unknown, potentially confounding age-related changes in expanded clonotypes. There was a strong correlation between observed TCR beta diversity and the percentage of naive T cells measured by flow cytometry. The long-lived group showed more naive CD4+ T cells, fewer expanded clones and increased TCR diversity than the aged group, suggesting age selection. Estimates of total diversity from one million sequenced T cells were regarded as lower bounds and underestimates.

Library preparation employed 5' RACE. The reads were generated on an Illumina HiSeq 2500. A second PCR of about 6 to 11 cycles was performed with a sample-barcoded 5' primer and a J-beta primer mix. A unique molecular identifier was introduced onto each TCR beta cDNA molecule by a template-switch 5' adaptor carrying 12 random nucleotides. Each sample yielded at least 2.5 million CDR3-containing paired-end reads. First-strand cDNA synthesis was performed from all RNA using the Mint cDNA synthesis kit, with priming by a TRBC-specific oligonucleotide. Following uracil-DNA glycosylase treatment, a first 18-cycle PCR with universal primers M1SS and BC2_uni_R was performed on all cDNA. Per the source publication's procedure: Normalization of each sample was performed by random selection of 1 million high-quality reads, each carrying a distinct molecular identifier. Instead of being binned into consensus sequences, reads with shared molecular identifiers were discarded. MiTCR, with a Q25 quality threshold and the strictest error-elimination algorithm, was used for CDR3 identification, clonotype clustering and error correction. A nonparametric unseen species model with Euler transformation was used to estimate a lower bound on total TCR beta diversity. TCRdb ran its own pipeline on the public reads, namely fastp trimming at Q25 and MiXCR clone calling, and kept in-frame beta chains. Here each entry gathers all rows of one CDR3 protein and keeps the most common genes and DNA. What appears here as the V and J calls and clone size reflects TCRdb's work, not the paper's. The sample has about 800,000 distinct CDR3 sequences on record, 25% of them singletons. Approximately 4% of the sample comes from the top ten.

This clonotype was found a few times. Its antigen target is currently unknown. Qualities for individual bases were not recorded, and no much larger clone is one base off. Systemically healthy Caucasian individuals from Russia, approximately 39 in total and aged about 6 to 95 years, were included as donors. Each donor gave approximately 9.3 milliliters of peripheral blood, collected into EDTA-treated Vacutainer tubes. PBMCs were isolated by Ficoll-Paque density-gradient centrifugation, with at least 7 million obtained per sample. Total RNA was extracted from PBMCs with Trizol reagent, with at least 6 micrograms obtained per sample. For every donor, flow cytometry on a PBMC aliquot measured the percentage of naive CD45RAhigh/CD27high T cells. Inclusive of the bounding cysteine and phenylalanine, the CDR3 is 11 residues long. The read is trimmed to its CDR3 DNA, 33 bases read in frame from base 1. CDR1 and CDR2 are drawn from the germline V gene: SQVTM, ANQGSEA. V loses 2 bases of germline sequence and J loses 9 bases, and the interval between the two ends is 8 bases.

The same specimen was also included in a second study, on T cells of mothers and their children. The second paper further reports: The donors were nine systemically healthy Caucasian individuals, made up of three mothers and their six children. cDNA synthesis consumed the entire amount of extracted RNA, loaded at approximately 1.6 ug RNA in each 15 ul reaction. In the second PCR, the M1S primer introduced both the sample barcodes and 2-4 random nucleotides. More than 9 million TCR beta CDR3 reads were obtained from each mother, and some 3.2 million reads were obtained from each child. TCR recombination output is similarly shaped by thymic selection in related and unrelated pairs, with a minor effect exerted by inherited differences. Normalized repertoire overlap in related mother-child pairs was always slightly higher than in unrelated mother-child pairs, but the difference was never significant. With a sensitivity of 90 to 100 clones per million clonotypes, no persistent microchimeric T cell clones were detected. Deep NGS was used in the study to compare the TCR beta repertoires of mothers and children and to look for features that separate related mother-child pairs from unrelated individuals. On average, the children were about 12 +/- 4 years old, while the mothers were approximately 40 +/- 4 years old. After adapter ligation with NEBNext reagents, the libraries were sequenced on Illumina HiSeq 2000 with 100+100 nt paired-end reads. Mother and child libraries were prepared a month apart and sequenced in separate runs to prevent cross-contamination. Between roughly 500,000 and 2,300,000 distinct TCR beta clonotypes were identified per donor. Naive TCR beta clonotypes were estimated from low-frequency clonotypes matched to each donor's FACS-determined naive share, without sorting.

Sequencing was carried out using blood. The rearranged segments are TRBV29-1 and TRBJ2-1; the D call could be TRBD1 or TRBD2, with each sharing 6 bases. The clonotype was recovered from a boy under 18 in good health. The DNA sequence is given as TGCAGCGTTGAAAAGGGGGGTGAGCAGTTCTTC. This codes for CSVEKGGEQFF.